The rows below give T cell receptor beta chains drawn from one sample of a study of radiotherapy plus CTLA-4 blockade in lung cancer. Produced via immunoSEQ multiplex PCR; TCRdb's table is partial and in-frame only. This table has roughly 73,000 clones, around nine tenths appearing once. Sequenced material: peripheral blood, taken from a patient treated with radiotherapy plus ipilimumab. The receptors derive from a human donor with non-small cell lung cancer that progressed on radiotherapy plus ipilimumab. CDR3s include the opening cysteine and the closing phenylalanine or tryptophan. The order of the fields is CDR3 protein, CDR3 DNA, clone size, J gene, V gene, D gene. The D gene is left open where the match is weak. Some rows have no size entry. The others give once, few or many, or a class for an expanded clone.

CDR3 protein: CASSQDKGGFLLETQYF
CDR3 DNA: TGTGCCAGCAGCCAAGATAAGGGTGGTTTTTTATTGGAGACCCAGTACTTC
clone size: -
J gene: TRBJ2-5
V gene: TRBV14
D gene: -

CDR3 protein: CASSEWTGDGNTIYF
CDR3 DNA: TGTGCCAGCAGTGAATGGACAGGGGATGGAAACACCATATATTTT
clone size: -
J gene: TRBJ1-3
V gene: TRBV6-1
D gene: TRBD1

CDR3 protein: CASSLAMSYNEQFF
CDR3 DNA: TGTGCCAGCAGTTTAGCGATGTCCTACAATGAGCAGTTCTTC
clone size: -
J gene: TRBJ2-1
V gene: TRBV27
D gene: -

CDR3 protein: CASSRNSGTETQYF
CDR3 DNA: TGTGCCAGTAGTAGAAATAGCGGGACGGAGACCCAGTACTTC
clone size: -
J gene: TRBJ2-5
V gene: TRBV19
D gene: TRBD2

CDR3 protein: CASSLALGTNTEAFF
CDR3 DNA: TGCGCCAGCAGCTTGGCCTTGGGGACGAACACTGAAGCTTTCTTT
clone size: -
J gene: TRBJ1-1
V gene: TRBV5-1
D gene: -

CDR3 protein: CASRINSGSNYGYTF
CDR3 DNA: TGCGCCAGCAGGATAAATTCAGGGTCTAACTATGGCTACACCTTC
clone size: -
J gene: TRBJ1-2
V gene: TRBV5-1
D gene: -

CDR3 protein: CASRERILNTGELFF
CDR3 DNA: TGTGCCAGCAGGGAACGGATCTTGAACACCGGGGAGCTGTTTTTT
clone size: few
J gene: TRBJ2-2
V gene: TRBV28
D gene: -

CDR3 protein: CASSELGYTEAFF
CDR3 DNA: TGTGCCAGCAGTGAATTAGGCTACACTGAAGCTTTCTTT
clone size: -
J gene: TRBJ1-1
V gene: TRBV25-1
D gene: -

CDR3 protein: CASSAGTSGYYEQYF
CDR3 DNA: TGTGCCAGCAGCGCCGGGACTAGCGGTTACTACGAGCAGTACTTC
clone size: -
J gene: TRBJ2-7
V gene: TRBV7-8
D gene: TRBD2

CDR3 protein: CASSQEGGRPPTDTQYF
CDR3 DNA: TGTGCCAGCAGCCAAGAAGGCGGAAGGCCACCCACAGATACGCAGTATTTT
clone size: once
J gene: TRBJ2-3
V gene: TRBV4-2
D gene: -

CDR3 protein: CASSLGVTSGNSGANVLTF
CDR3 DNA: TGCGCCAGCAGCTTGGGAGTCACTAGCGGGAACTCTGGGGCCAACGTCCTGACTTTC
clone size: -
J gene: TRBJ2-6
V gene: TRBV5-1
D gene: TRBD2

CDR3 protein: CASSSPGQSVQYF
CDR3 DNA: TGTGCCAGCAGCTCCCCGGGACAGTCCGTGCAGTACTTC
clone size: few
J gene: TRBJ2-7
V gene: TRBV5-5
D gene: TRBD1

CDR3 protein: CASSLVGVGEQYF
CDR3 DNA: TGTGCCAGCAGCTTGGTGGGGGTCGGCGAGCAGTACTTC
clone size: -
J gene: TRBJ2-7
V gene: TRBV5-4
D gene: -

CDR3 protein: CASSSESRRQHF
CDR3 DNA: TGTGCCAGCAGCTCGGAGAGCCGGCGCCAGCATTTT
clone size: -
J gene: TRBJ1-5
V gene: TRBV7-2
D gene: -

CDR3 protein: CASSSQGFWSNQPQHF
CDR3 DNA: TGTGCCAGCAGCTCACAGGGGTTTTGGAGCAATCAGCCCCAGCATTTT
clone size: once
J gene: TRBJ1-5
V gene: TRBV7-2
D gene: TRBD1

CDR3 protein: CASSFSGGSYEQYF
CDR3 DNA: TGTGCCAGCAGTTTTTCAGGGGGGAGTTACGAGCAGTACTTC
clone size: -
J gene: TRBJ2-7
V gene: TRBV28
D gene: -

CDR3 protein: CASSYSKYTEAFF
CDR3 DNA: TGTGCCAGCAGTTACTCCAAATACACTGAAGCTTTCTTT
clone size: few
J gene: TRBJ1-1
V gene: TRBV6-5
D gene: -

CDR3 protein: CASSPGLVETQYF
CDR3 DNA: TGTGCCAGCTCACCGGGACTAGTTGAGACCCAGTACTTC
clone size: -
J gene: TRBJ2-5
V gene: TRBV18
D gene: TRBD2

CDR3 protein: CASRGSGANVLTF
CDR3 DNA: TGTGCCTCCCGGGGTAGTGGGGCCAACGTCCTGACTTTC
clone size: -
J gene: TRBJ2-6
V gene: TRBV27
D gene: -

CDR3 protein: CAWSPYGTSGGVDTQYF
CDR3 DNA: TGTGCCTGGAGTCCTTACGGGACTAGCGGTGGGGTAGATACGCAGTATTTT
clone size: -
J gene: TRBJ2-3
V gene: TRBV30
D gene: TRBD2

CDR3 protein: CASIGALGNQPQHF
CDR3 DNA: TGTGCCAGTATCGGGGCCCTCGGCAATCAGCCCCAGCATTTT
clone size: -
J gene: TRBJ1-5
V gene: TRBV19
D gene: -

CDR3 protein: CASTGQGGNQPQHF
CDR3 DNA: TGCGCCAGCACGGGACAGGGCGGCAATCAGCCCCAGCATTTT
clone size: -
J gene: TRBJ1-5
V gene: TRBV5-1
D gene: TRBD1

CDR3 protein: CASRYMSGTGELFF
CDR3 DNA: TGTGCCAGCAGGTATATGAGCGGAACCGGGGAGCTGTTTTTT
clone size: -
J gene: TRBJ2-2
V gene: TRBV2
D gene: -

CDR3 protein: CASSFGQGPYGYTF
CDR3 DNA: TGTGCCAGCAGCTTCGGACAGGGCCCCTATGGCTACACCTTC
clone size: -
J gene: TRBJ1-2
V gene: TRBV5-6
D gene: TRBD1